These 26 T cell receptor beta chains came from one sample sequenced in a study of Tregs in tolerant kidney transplant recipients. Repertoires were generated with immunoSEQ multiplex PCR, while TCRdb's copy carries only in-frame clones and drops some. The sample carries tens of thousands of clones, more than 90% recorded once. The sequenced sample was CD8+ T cells from blood. Receptor source: a human donor in good health.

V is TRBV6-1 and J is TRBJ1-5; tentatively, D is TRBD1 (6 bases). The CDR3 contains 15 residues. Trimming removed 7 bases from V and 0 bases from J, with 13 bases in between. The germline CDR1 and CDR2 sequences are MNHNS and SASEGT. This chain's CDR3 is CASIGGGPSNQPQHF. The CDR3 nucleotides are TGTGCCAGCATAGGCGGGGGCCCTAGCAATCAGCCCCAGCATTTT.

The V and J genes are TRBV27 and TRBJ1-5, with a tentative D call TRBD1 (6 bases). The germline V gene has CDR1 MNHEY and CDR2 SMNVEV (reference sequence). The CDR3 is 14 amino acids. V gave up 3 bases and J gave up 6 bases, with 12 bases separating them. The CDR3 is CASSLGGGPQPQHF. The CDR3 bases are TGTGCCAGCAGTTTGGGAGGGGGGCCTCAGCCCCAGCATTTT.

The V gene is TRBV5-1, the J gene TRBJ2-5, with a weak D call TRBD1 (5 bases). The CDR3 sequence is 13 residues long. V lost 2 bases to trimming and J lost 3 bases, with 8 bases between them. Germline CDR1 is SGHRS and CDR2 is YFSETQ. The CDR3 DNA sequence: TGCGCCAGCAGCTTCGGACATAAAGAGACCCAGTACTTC. Translation gives CASSFGHKETQYF. Full variable domain (missing parts from reference TRBV5-1 and TRBJ2-5): KAGVTQTPRYLIKTRGQQVTLSCSPISGHRSVSWYQQTPGQGLQFLFEYFSETQRNKGNFPGRFSGRQFSNSRSEMNVSTLELGDSALYLCASSFGHKETQYFGPGTRLLVL.

The chain uses TRBV27 and TRBJ1-1; possible D gene TRBD1, 6 bases. The V end lost 7 bases, the J end lost 4 bases, and 10 bases lay between the germline ends. The length of the CDR3 is 12 residues. Germline CDR1 reads MNHEY; CDR2 reads SMNVEV (reference sequence). CDR3 sequence: CASKQGSTEAFF. CDR3 sequence (DNA): TGTGCCAGCAAACAGGGAAGCACTGAAGCTTTCTTT.

The J gene is TRBJ2-7, the V gene TRBV4-1; TRBD2 agrees at 7 bases. Germline trimming cut 1 base from V and 2 bases from J; bases unmatched to any gene: 8. CDR1 is MGHRA, CDR2 YSYEKL, per germline. This CDR3 spans 16 amino acids. The CDR3 sequence is CASSQVGGSDPYEQYF. The CDR3 nucleotides read TGCGCCAGCAGCCAAGTCGGCGGGAGTGACCCCTACGAGCAGTACTTC.

This clone has more than one count but fewer than ten. The chain's CDR3 is CASSQDDRGKDGYTF. CDR3 DNA: TGCGCCAGCAGCCAAGATGACAGGGGGAAGGATGGCTACACCTTC. The chain recombines TRBV4-1 with TRBJ1-2, with 9 bases fitting TRBD1. The germline gives CDR1 MGHRA, CDR2 YSYEKL. V shed 0 bases and J 6 bases; nucleotides not matched to a gene: 5. The CDR3 loop spans 15 amino acids.

This clone appeared a few times. The rearrangement joins TRBV6-4 to TRBJ2-6; no firm D call. CDR1 and CDR2 (germline): MRHNA, SNTAGT. V gave up 0 bases and J gave up 4 bases, with 10 bases separating them. The CDR3 length is 16 residues. CDR3 in DNA: TGTGCCAGCAGTGACTCAGTGAGGTCAGGGGCCAACGTCCTGACTTTC. Protein sequence: CASSDSVRSGANVLTF.

This chain connects TRBV5-4 to TRBJ1-1, with 12 bases matching TRBD1. Germline V gene data show CDR1 as SGHNT and CDR2 as YYREEE (reference sequence). V lost 4 bases and J lost 2; bases outside the gene matches: 6. There are 16 residues in the CDR3. The CDR3, as DNA: TGTGCCAGCAGCCCGGGGACAGGGGGCTTCAACACTGAAGCTTTCTTT. This gives the protein CASSPGTGGFNTEAFF.

The rearrangement uses TRBV4-1 and TRBJ2-7, with D perhaps TRBD1 or TRBD2 (5 bases each). The CDR3 length is 16 residues. Germline V gives CDR1 MGHRA, CDR2 YSYEKL. Trimming took off 0 bases at V and 2 bases at J, with 14 bases between the two ends. CDR3 sequence (DNA): TGCGCCAGCAGCCAAGAGGGGGACGGATTGACCTACGAGCAGTACTTC. Amino acids: CASSQEGDGLTYEQYF.

The V call is TRBV27, the J call TRBJ1-4; D is unresolved. CDR3 length equals 15 residues. V lost 6 bases to trimming and J lost 6 bases, with 17 bases between them. Germline values: CDR1 MNHEY, CDR2 SMNVEV (reference sequence). CDR3 DNA: TGTGCCAGCAGCCCCCTACATAGGAGGGATGAAAAACTGTTTTTT. This translates into CASSPLHRRDEKLFF. The full variable domain, its missing parts supplied by reference TRBV27 and TRBJ1-4, is EAQVTQNPRYLITVTGKKLTVTCSQNMNHEYMSWYRQDPGLGLRQIYYSMNVEVTDKGDVPEGYKVSRKEKRNFPLILESPSPNQTSLYFCASSPLHRRDEKLFFGSGTQLSVL.

This chain joins TRBV7-8 and TRBJ1-3; the D gene is possibly TRBD1 (5 bases). V lost 5 bases and J 4 bases, leaving 15 bases between the germline ends. The germline V gene encodes CDR1 SGHVS and CDR2 FQNEAQ. There are 15 residues in the CDR3. This CDR3 reads CASSPMGVLGNTIYF. The CDR3 nucleotides are TGTGCCAGCAGCCCGATGGGGGTTTTAGGAAACACCATATATTTT.

The table lists this clone with a few counts. A junction boundary mismatches the germline segment, possibly from a read error. This chain links TRBV19 with TRBJ1-1; D unresolved. The CDR3 runs 11 residues. The germline CDR1 and CDR2 sequences are LNHDA and SQIVND (reference sequence). CDR3 in amino acids: CASSIGIKIAF. The CDR3 DNA follows: TGTGCCAGTAGTATTGGCATTAAGATAGCTTTT.

The chain has TRBV12-5 and TRBJ1-2, with a possible D match to TRBD1 (6 bases). Looked up from germline, CDR1 is LGHNT and CDR2 is FRNRAP. The V end lost 5 bases, the J end lost 1 base, and 11 bases lay between the germline ends. This CDR3 has 14 residues. CDR3 in amino acids: CASGPRTDNYGYTF. The CDR3 nucleotides read TGTGCTAGTGGTCCCCGGACAGATAACTATGGCTACACCTTC.

V gene TRBV25-1 combines with J gene TRBJ2-5; D is unresolved. V gave up 4 bases and J gave up 0 bases, with 9 bases separating them. The CDR3 sequence is 14 residues long. Germline lookup yields CDR1 MGHDK and CDR2 SYGVNS. In DNA form, the CDR3 reads TGTGCCAGCAGTGGAACAGAGTACCAAGAGACCCAGTACTTC. The encoded protein is CASSGTEYQETQYF.

The chain is built from TRBV27 and TRBJ1-2, with D perhaps TRBD1 (5 bases). This CDR3 has 16 residues. CDR1 is MNHEY and CDR2 is SMNVEV in the germline V gene (reference sequence). The ends were cut back, 2 bases at V and 3 bases at J, with 16 bases in the middle. This CDR3 is CASSLIGGIDHYGYTF. CDR3 DNA sequence: TGTGCCAGCAGTTTAATCGGGGGGATTGACCACTATGGCTACACCTTC.

V usage is TRBV29-1 and J usage is TRBJ2-1, with D possibly being TRBD1 (5 bases). The CDR3 is made up of 9 amino acids. Trimming removed 3 bases from V and 11 bases from J, with 5 bases in between. Germline lookup yields CDR1 SQVTM and CDR2 ANQGSEA. CDR3 amino acids: CSVEGQQFF. The CDR3 DNA reads TGCAGCGTTGAGGGGCAGCAGTTCTTC.

The chain couples TRBV4-1 to TRBJ1-2, with D tentatively TRBD1 (5 bases). V was clipped by 1 base and J by 4 bases, with 16 bases between them. This CDR3 is built from 16 residues. From germline, CDR1 is MGHRA and CDR2 YSYEKL. CDR3 region: CASSQGPETGTYGYTF. The CDR3 DNA reads as TGCGCCAGCAGCCAAGGTCCGGAGACCGGGACCTATGGCTACACCTTC.

The chain employs TRBV27 and TRBJ2-7; 11 nucleotides line up with TRBD2. This CDR3 contains 17 residues. Trimming at V came to 5 bases and at J to 4 bases, leaving 13 bases not matched to a gene. Germline V CDR1 and CDR2: MNHEY, SMNVEV (reference sequence). CDR3: CASSLQPATSGTYEQYF. As DNA, the CDR3 is TGTGCCAGCAGTCTCCAGCCAGCGACTAGCGGGACTTACGAGCAGTACTTC.

This clone was observed once. V is TRBV30 and J is TRBJ1-3; D call uncertain. The CDR3 has 13 residues. Trimming took off 1 base at V and 0 bases at J, with 4 bases between the two ends. Germline V CDR1 and CDR2: GTSNPN, SVGIG (reference sequence). CDR3 amino acids: CAWSGHSGNTIYF. CDR3 in DNA: TGTGCCTGGAGTGGCCACTCTGGAAACACCATATATTTT.

The V gene is TRBV2, the J gene TRBJ1-2; maybe TRBD1 (5 bases). Trimming removed 9 bases from V and 2 bases from J, with 7 bases in between. CDR1 and CDR2 from the germline V gene are SNHLY and FYNNEI. This CDR3 contains 11 residues. CDR3 nucleotide sequence: TGTGCCAGTCCAGGGAACTATGGCTACACCTTC. It codes for CASPGNYGYTF.

The chain employs TRBV11-2 and TRBJ2-7; D is perhaps TRBD2 (6 bases). V lost 1 base, J lost 4 bases, and 11 bases lay in between. The CDR3 is 14 amino acids. CDR1 and CDR2 from the germline V gene are SGHAT and FQNNGV. Written as DNA, the CDR3 is TGTGCCAGCAGCTTAGTGGGGGGTCGGTACGAGCAGTACTTC. The encoded protein is CASSLVGGRYEQYF.

The V and J genes are TRBV5-1 and TRBJ2-1, with D possibly being TRBD2 (7 bases). The CDR3 contains 15 residues. The V gene lost 0 bases and the J gene lost 6 bases, with 13 bases spanning the gap. The germline gives CDR1 SGHRS, CDR2 YFSETQ. The DNA of the CDR3 is TGCGCCAGCAGCTTGGAGGTGGGGGGGCCCAATGAGCAGTTCTTC. Translated, it gives CASSLEVGGPNEQFF.

This clone occurred a few times. V and J are TRBV5-4 and TRBJ1-2; D unclear. The CDR3 is 15 amino acids. V was trimmed by 2 bases and J by 8 bases, leaving 19 bases between them. In germline, CDR1 is SGHNT, CDR2 YYREEE (reference sequence). CDR3 region: CASSLSWTDHAGYTF. The CDR3 DNA reads TGTGCCAGCAGCTTATCCTGGACCGACCATGCGGGCTACACCTTC.

This clone turned up a few times. The rearrangement links TRBV2 to TRBJ1-6; D is undetermined. V was pared by 5 bases and J by 0 bases, with 11 bases between. This CDR3 is built from 16 residues. Looked up from germline, CDR1 is SNHLY and CDR2 is FYNNEI. The CDR3: CASSSRESSYNSPLHF. The CDR3 nucleotides read TGTGCCAGCAGTTCGAGGGAGAGCTCCTATAATTCACCCCTCCACTTT.

This clone was picked up one time. The chain recombines TRBV29-1 with TRBJ1-2; tentatively, D is TRBD1 (5 bases). The CDR3 contains 12 residues. Per germline, CDR1 SQVTM and CDR2 ANQGSEA. Trimming removed 8 bases from V and 5 bases from J, with 15 bases in between. The CDR3: CSSRDGGYGYTF. For the CDR3, the DNA is TGCAGCAGCCGGGACGGGGGGTATGGCTACACCTTC.

This clone was detected only a few times. The V and J genes are TRBV6-4 and TRBJ2-6, with D possibly matching TRBD2 (5 bases). The germline V gene has CDR1 MRHNA and CDR2 SNTAGT. V was trimmed by 3 bases and J by 0 bases, leaving 9 bases between them. The CDR3 consists of 16 residues. CDR3 nucleotides: TGTGCCAGCAGTGAAGACTACAGCTCTGGGGCCAACGTCCTGACTTTC. Translating it yields CASSEDYSSGANVLTF.